The rows below give T cell receptor beta chains drawn from one sample of a study of T-cell reconstitution after alpha-beta-depleted transplantation in children. TCRdb re-called the PCR reads through MiXCR, storing one row per CDR3 protein. The sample has some 95,000 distinct CDR3 sequences; 23% are singletons. This material consisted of PBMCs, taken before TCRalphabeta/CD19-depleted stem cell transplant. Source of these receptors: a boy aged 2 to 10 with acute lymphoblastic leukemia, due to receive a stem cell transplant. CDR3s include the opening cysteine and the closing phenylalanine or tryptophan. A D gene is named only where the DNA matches it firmly. Size is stated for part of the rows, as once, few or many counts, or as a class when the clone is expanded.

V,D,J,size,CDR3,DNA
TRBV7-9,TRBD2,TRBJ2-2,few,CASSPGTSDQSGELFF,TGTGCCAGCAGCCCCGGAACTAGCGATCAATCCGGGGAGCTGTTTTTT
TRBV7-9,.,TRBJ2-2,many,CASSPLRGGTGELFF,TGTGCCAGCAGCCCCTTAAGGGGAGGCACCGGGGAGCTGTTTTTT
TRBV5-1,TRBD2,TRBJ2-1,many,CASSRTSGGYEQFF,TGCGCCAGCAGCAGGACTAGCGGAGGCTATGAGCAGTTCTTC
TRBV2,.,TRBJ2-1,.,CASSDPVRNEQFF,TGTGCCAGCAGTGACCCGGTCAGGAATGAGCAGTTCTTC
TRBV6-1,TRBD2,TRBJ2-5,few,CASSGSGLAGETQYF,TGTGCCAGCAGTGGGTCGGGACTAGCGGGAGAGACCCAGTACTTC
TRBV18,TRBD1,TRBJ2-7,.,CASSPSQGGPEQYF,TGTGCCAGCTCACCGTCACAGGGGGGACCCGAGCAGTACTTC
TRBV7-2,.,TRBJ1-2,few,CASSSNSYGYTF,TGTGCCAGCAGCTCCAACAGCTATGGCTACACCTTC
TRBV20-1,.,TRBJ2-7,few,CSARFRLNEQYF,TGCAGTGCCAGATTTAGGCTGAACGAGCAGTACTTC
TRBV5-1,.,TRBJ2-7,.,CASSLVSGGMGEQYF,TGCGCCAGCAGCTTGGTTAGCGGAGGTATGGGCGAGCAGTACTTC
TRBV5-5,.,TRBJ2-5,few,CASSLEASSETQYF,TGTGCCAGCAGCTTGGAGGCTAGCAGTGAGACCCAGTACTTC
TRBV7-9,TRBD1,TRBJ2-5,few,CASSSRQGAGETQYF,TGTGCCAGCAGCTCCCGACAGGGGGCTGGGGAGACCCAGTACTTC
TRBV24-1,TRBD1,TRBJ2-3,.,CATSDPRQGAGTDTQYF,TGTGCCACCAGTGATCCCCGACAGGGGGCAGGAACAGATACGCAGTATTTT
TRBV2,.,TRBJ2-6,many,CASSEIAGTTTGANVLTF,TGTGCCAGCAGTGAAATCGCCGGGACAACTACTGGGGCCAACGTCCTGACTTTC
TRBV29-1,TRBD2,TRBJ2-3,once,CSVMTSGSTDTPYF,TGCAGCGTCATGACTAGCGGAAGCACAGATACGCCGTATTTT
TRBV7-9,.,TRBJ2-7,.,CASSLNVNEQYF,TGTGCCAGCAGCTTGAATGTAAACGAGCAGTACTTC
TRBV7-2,.,TRBJ1-5,few,CASSLEIGGQPQHF,TGTGCCAGCAGCTTAGAAATAGGGGGTCAGCCCCAGCATTTT
TRBV7-9,TRBD1,TRBJ1-1,.,CASQVPGQGIFTEAFF,TGTGCCAGCCAAGTCCCGGGACAGGGTATATTCACTGAAGCTTTCTTT
TRBV28,.,TRBJ1-2,.,CASSFLGGNYGYTF,TGTGCCAGCAGTTTCCTGGGCGGGAACTATGGCTACACCTTC
TRBV12-3/TRBV12-4,.,TRBJ2-3,many,CASKPGHSTDTQYF,TGTGCCAGCAAACCGGGACATAGCACAGATACGCAGTATTTT
TRBV6-5,.,TRBJ1-2,few,CASSRGQKYGYTF,TGTGCCAGCAGTCGCGGACAGAAGTATGGCTACACCTTC
TRBV5-8,.,TRBJ2-3,few,CASSLGDGYPSTDTQYF,TGTGCCAGCAGCCTGGGGGACGGGTACCCTAGCACAGATACGCAGTATTTT
TRBV10-1,.,TRBJ2-3,.,CASSQDPSGNTQYF,TGCGCCAGCAGTCAGGACCCGAGTGGTAATACGCAGTATTTT
TRBV7-3,TRBD2,TRBJ2-3,few,CASSLRGGGAESTDTQYF,TGTGCCAGCAGCCTAAGGGGCGGGGGAGCGGAGTCGACAGATACGCAGTATTTT
TRBV25-1,TRBD1,TRBJ1-1,.,CASSPGQMNTEAFF,TGTGCCAGCAGCCCGGGACAGATGAACACTGAAGCTTTCTTT
TRBV14,.,TRBJ1-1,.,CASSQDLGRGTEAFF,TGTGCCAGCAGCCAAGATCTGGGGAGGGGAACTGAAGCTTTCTTT
TRBV20-1,.,TRBJ2-7,.,CSAGGVHEQYF,TGCAGTGCTGGTGGGGTACACGAGCAGTACTTC
TRBV4-1,TRBD1,TRBJ2-7,.,CASSPRQGGYEQYF,TGCGCCAGCAGCCCCCGACAGGGGGGCTACGAGCAGTACTTC
TRBV2,.,TRBJ2-3,few,CASSKSADTQYF,TGTGCCAGCAGTAAGAGTGCAGATACGCAGTATTTT
TRBV4-3,.,TRBJ2-2,few,CASSQETGELFF,TGCGCCAGCAGCCAAGAGACCGGGGAGCTGTTTTTT
TRBV13,TRBD1,TRBJ1-1,many,CASSLTGGANTEAFF,TGTGCCAGCAGCTTAACAGGGGGCGCGAACACTGAAGCTTTCTTT
TRBV5-1,TRBD2,TRBJ2-3,few,CASSLAFTSGGVTDTQYF,TGCGCCAGCAGCTTGGCTTTTACTAGCGGAGGGGTCACAGATACGCAGTATTTT
TRBV7-2,.,TRBJ2-1,many,CASSSSGLLRKQFF,TGTGCCAGCAGCTCCAGCGGCCTGCTCCGGAAGCAGTTCTTC
TRBV7-2,.,TRBJ2-1,once,CASSFLRGSNEQFF,TGTGCCAGCAGCTTCTTACGGGGGAGCAATGAGCAGTTCTTC
TRBV20-1,TRBD2,TRBJ2-1,.,CSARAGVAYNEQFF,TGCAGTGCCCGAGCGGGAGTCGCCTACAATGAGCAGTTCTTC
TRBV29-1,.,TRBJ2-6,.,CSVDRRGQVFGGANVLTF,TGCAGCGTTGACCGGCGGGGACAAGTTTTCGGTGGGGCCAACGTCCTGACTTTC
TRBV24-1,.,TRBJ1-1,few,CATSDPGRNTEAFF,TGTGCCACCAGTGACCCTGGACGAAACACTGAAGCTTTCTTT
TRBV5-1,.,TRBJ2-7,many,CASSRLPDSSYEQYF,TGCGCCAGCAGCCGACTACCCGACAGCTCCTACGAGCAGTACTTC
TRBV18,TRBD2,TRBJ2-1,.,CASSPSNLPGLAGGEQFF,TGTGCCAGCTCACCATCGAATTTACCGGGACTAGCGGGCGGCGAGCAGTTCTTC
TRBV4-1,.,TRBJ2-7,few,CASSPGTWSSYEQYF,TGCGCCAGCAGCCCCGGGACTTGGAGCTCCTACGAGCAGTACTTC
TRBV29-1,.,TRBJ2-1,few,CSVRQSSYNEQFF,TGCAGCGTTAGACAGAGCTCCTACAATGAGCAGTTCTTC
TRBV29-1,.,TRBJ2-2,many,CSVVGWTGELFF,TGCAGCGTTGTTGGGTGGACCGGGGAGCTGTTTTTT
TRBV4-3,TRBD2,TRBJ2-3,few,CASSHRTSGMDTQYF,TGCGCCAGCAGCCACCGGACTAGCGGCATGGATACGCAGTATTTT
TRBV20-1,TRBD2,TRBJ2-3,.,CSARGTSGEGPILTDTQYF,TGCAGTGCTAGGGGGACTAGCGGAGAGGGGCCGATTTTGACAGATACGCAGTATTTT
TRBV7-8,TRBD2,TRBJ2-7,once,CASSARLAGGPPYEQYF,TGTGCCAGCAGCGCCCGACTAGCGGGAGGCCCTCCCTACGAGCAGTACTTC